A selection of T cell receptor beta chains follows, all from one sample in a study of T cell repertoires in cytomegalovirus infection. A single record per CDR3 protein comes from TCRdb applying MiXCR to the reads. The data contain around 450,000 distinct CDR3 sequences, approximately 32% of them singletons. The sample taken for sequencing was PBMCs. All receptors come from a human donor in good health (CMV status not recorded). Some clones in this sample may be carry-over from other donors' samples. CDR3s leave out the opening cysteine and the closing phenylalanine or tryptophan. The D gene is left open where the match is weak. Size is stated for part of the rows, as once, few or many counts, or as a class when the clone is expanded.

>many|-|11|TRBV7-9|TRBJ1-2
ASSEGGDYGYT
>-|-|14|TRBV2|TRBJ2-3
ASSRRRTTSTDTQY
>-|-|16|TRBV12-3/TRBV12-4|TRBJ1-1
ASSSDRIVLLGFSEAF
>-|-|15|TRBV19|TRBJ1-5
ASSNARDAQGNQPQH
>many|-|14|TRBV7-6|TRBJ2-5
ASSLLSENQQETQY
>-|-|15|TRBV4-1|TRBJ2-3
ASSQNYRGLNTDTQY
>-|-|15|TRBV15|TRBJ2-1
ATSSPGWGSSYNEQF
>-|TRBD1|13|TRBV2|TRBJ1-1
ASSEYRGPNTEAF
>many|TRBD1|15|TRBV6-1|TRBJ2-3
ASNPRDRGRLSDTQY
>-|-|14|TRBV7-2|TRBJ2-1
ASSEEAFISYNEQF
>-|-|13|TRBV4-1|TRBJ2-7
ASSQSRRGGYEQY
>-|TRBD2|14|TRBV7-9|TRBJ2-1
ASSQPLAGGPTEQF
>few|-|21|TRBV4-1|TRBJ1-6
ASSHLRGASGRGTWVGDSPLH
>-|-|12|TRBV5-6|TRBJ1-5
ASSLSTPFQPQH
>few|TRBD1|13|TRBV19|TRBJ1-6
ASSIDRVSSSPLH
>-|TRBD2|13|TRBV2|TRBJ2-1
ASSEVAGGHNEQF
>few|TRBD1|14|TRBV6-2/TRBV6-3|TRBJ2-7
ASRNYPGTGAYEQY
>-|-|11|TRBV18|TRBJ1-1
ASSPNRQMEAF
>-|TRBD1|13|TRBV2|TRBJ2-2
ASNGQGTNTGELF
>few|TRBD1|12|TRBV27|TRBJ2-7
ASSYRGRKYEQY
>-|-|14|TRBV27|TRBJ2-1
ASSPEGVRANNEQF
>-|TRBD1|14|TRBV6-1|TRBJ2-3
ASTQPGQVGTDTQY
>-|-|14|TRBV24-1|TRBJ2-1
ATSDYGLSSYNEQF
>few|-|14|TRBV7-2|TRBJ1-3
ASSQIRTSSGNTIY
>many|-|13|TRBV7-2|TRBJ1-5
ASTPAGASNQPQH
>few|-|13|TRBV6-6|TRBJ1-4
ASTRDGATNEKLF
>-|TRBD1|13|TRBV6-1|TRBJ1-1
ASSWRTGGRIGAF
>-|-|11|TRBV20-1|TRBJ2-5
SAPGISQETQY
>few|-|13|TRBV18|TRBJ1-2
ASSPRKANNYGYT
>many|TRBD1|16|TRBV7-2|TRBJ1-2
ASSPSLGTGLSDGGYT
>few|-|13|TRBV27|TRBJ2-7
ASSARGLSSYEQY
>-|-|17|TRBV7-9|TRBJ1-3
ASSLPRGANPRSGNTIY
>few|TRBD2|13|TRBV6-5|TRBJ2-3
ASSRDSGGADTQY
>-|-|13|TRBV5-8|TRBJ2-2
ASSLVVRNSGELF
>-|-|14|TRBV4-1|TRBJ1-1
ASSLQVRTGNTEAF
>-|-|12|TRBV2|TRBJ1-5
ASSEGQGYQPQH
>-|TRBD1|14|TRBV25-1|TRBJ1-3
ASSEGTGGPGNTIY
>-|-|12|TRBV19|TRBJ2-7
ASSMVSLGDEQY
>-|TRBD2|13|TRBV28|TRBJ2-7
ATTPGLAFSYEQY
>-|-|14|TRBV15|TRBJ2-4
ATSRGLSDTKNIQY
>-|-|12|TRBV7-2|TRBJ1-6
ASSLRSEPKPLH